Presented here are 32 T cell receptor beta chains from one specimen sequenced in a study of somatic mutations in cytotoxic T cells in rheumatoid arthritis. The data were produced by immunoSEQ multiplex PCR, yet TCRdb's version contains in-frame clones alone and is incomplete. The sample lists approximately 7,900 clones; 65% to 75% were seen once. The sequenced sample consisted of CD8+ T cells sorted from blood. Receptors originate from an adult with rheumatoid arthritis.

The rearrangement joins TRBV28 to TRBJ2-1, with 8 positions matching TRBD2. This CDR3 is built from 16 residues. Germline V gene sequence: CDR1 MDHEN, CDR2 SYDVKM. The junction had 10 bases not matched to a gene; V was cut back by 7 bases and J by 2 bases. CDR3 loop: CASNGNAGGTYNEQFF. CDR3 coding DNA: TGTGCCAGCAACGGTAACGCGGGAGGAACCTACAATGAGCAGTTCTTC.

This chain joins TRBV7-6 and TRBJ2-5, with 15 bases lining up with TRBD2. Unmatched junction bases numbered 9, after V lost 5 bases and J lost 5 bases. The CDR3 contains 17 residues. The germline V gene encodes CDR1 SGHVS and CDR2 FNYEAQ. This CDR3 reads CASSPEGLAGGHETQYF. The CDR3 DNA reads as TGTGCCAGCAGCCCTGAAGGACTAGCGGGAGGGCACGAGACCCAGTACTTC.

This clone came up a few times. The V and J genes are TRBV11-3 and TRBJ2-1; tentatively, D is TRBD1 (6 bases). CDR1 and CDR2 from the germline V gene are SGHNT and YENEEA. This CDR3 comprises 15 residues. Trimming removed 0 bases at V and 2 bases at J, with 8 bases between. CDR3 in amino acids: CASSLEQGPYNEQFF. In DNA, the CDR3 is TGTGCCAGCAGCTTAGAGCAGGGGCCCTACAATGAGCAGTTCTTC. The complete variable domain, with remaining parts taken from reference TRBV11-3 and TRBJ2-1, reads EAGVVQSPRYKIIEKKQPVAFWCNPISGHNTLYWYLQNLGQGPELLIRYENEEAVDDSQLPKDRFSAERLKGVDSTLKIQPAELGDSAVYLCASSLEQGPYNEQFFGPGTRLTVL.

In its sample, this clone was seen a few times. The chain links TRBV11-3 to TRBJ2-2; D not resolved. Looked up from germline, CDR1 is SGHNT and CDR2 is YENEEA. The V gene lost 5 bases and the J gene lost 8 bases, with 9 bases spanning the gap. This CDR3 spans 12 amino acids. CDR3 region: CASSGPSGELFF. The DNA of the CDR3 is TGTGCCAGCAGCGGCCCGTCAGGGGAGCTGTTTTTT.

V usage is TRBV6-4 and J usage is TRBJ2-7; D might be TRBD1 (5 bases). Germline V lookup: CDR1 MRHNA, CDR2 SNTAGT. The V end was cut by 0 bases, the J end by 5 bases, with 14 bases between. The CDR3 contains 15 residues. CDR3 protein: CASSDSLTALDEQYF. The CDR3 coding sequence is TGTGCCAGCAGTGACTCGTTGACAGCCCTTGACGAGCAGTACTTC.

Details on this clone: One junction end disagrees with the germline gene, perhaps due to a read error. This sequence joins TRBV6-1 and TRBJ1-3, with 9 bases that match TRBD1. This CDR3 comprises 11 residues. CDR1 and CDR2 (germline): MNHNS, SASEGT. CDR3: CASTRDRVKDF. CDR3 DNA sequence: TGTGCCAGCACTCGGGACAGGGTAAAGGATTTT.

This clone was seen a few times. The chain has TRBV7-2 and TRBJ2-7, with D possibly TRBD2 on 6 matching bases. The CDR3 totals 15 residues. Germline V lookup: CDR1 SGHTA, CDR2 FQGNSA. The ends were cut back, 0 bases at V and 5 bases at J, with 14 bases in the middle. For the CDR3, the DNA is TGTGCCAGCAGCTTAGCGGCGGGGTCCGTCCACGAGCAGTACTTC. Translated, it gives CASSLAAGSVHEQYF.

The chain links TRBV5-1 to TRBJ1-1; D perhaps matches TRBD1 (5 bases). V dropped 4 bases and J dropped 0 bases, with 13 bases sitting between them. CDR1 is SGHRS and CDR2 is YFSETQ in the germline V gene. The length of the CDR3 is 15 residues. The CDR3 here is CASSPFGGVNTEAFF. CDR3 sequence (DNA): TGCGCCAGCAGCCCATTCGGGGGGGTGAACACTGAAGCTTTCTTT.

The V gene is TRBV7-9, the J gene TRBJ2-1; D could derive from TRBD1 or TRBD2 (5 bases each). Germline loops: CDR1 SEHNR, CDR2 FQNEAQ (reference sequence). Trimming pared 7 bases from V and 2 bases from J, leaving 9 bases between. This CDR3 is built from 13 residues. The CDR3: CASTGAPYNEQFF. Written as DNA, the CDR3 is TGTGCCAGCACCGGGGCCCCCTACAATGAGCAGTTCTTC.

The chain is built from TRBV29-1 and TRBJ1-2; D is ambiguous. This CDR3 contains 17 residues. V dropped 5 bases and J dropped 0 bases, with 22 bases sitting between them. Per the germline V gene, CDR1 is SQVTM and CDR2 is ANQGSEA. The CDR3 DNA follows: TGCAGCGTTCCTCACCCCCGGGCCGCAAAAGCTAACTATGGCTACACCTTC. It codes for CSVPHPRAAKANYGYTF.

The V gene is TRBV28, the J gene TRBJ2-5, with D possibly matching TRBD2 (5 bases). The DNA end lines up better with TRBJ2-7; the J call may be wrong. Germline loops: CDR1 MDHEN, CDR2 SYDVKM. This CDR3 is built from 13 residues. The CDR3 loop reads CASRPPGWDEQYF. The CDR3 DNA sequence: TGTGCCAGCAGGCCCCCGGGGTGGGACGAGCAGTACTTC.

This chain joins TRBV7-6 and TRBJ2-1; 7 positions agree with TRBD2. Germline V gene lookup returns CDR1 SGHVS and CDR2 FNYEAQ. The CDR3 is 22 amino acids. V trimming: 2 bases; J trimming: 0 bases; junction bases outside the gene matches: 22. The CDR3 sequence is CASSLSQRGGLADQGSYNEQFF. For the CDR3, the DNA is TGTGCCAGCAGCTTATCGCAGAGGGGAGGGCTAGCGGACCAGGGCTCCTACAATGAGCAGTTCTTC. Together with reference TRBV7-6 and TRBJ2-1, the CDR3 gives the full variable domain: GAGVSQSPRYKVTKRGQDVALRCDPISGHVSLYWYRQALGQGPEFLTYFNYEAQQDKSGLPNDRFSAERPEGSISTLTIQRTEQRDSAMYRCASSLSQRGGLADQGSYNEQFFGPGTRLTVL.

J is TRBJ2-1 and V is TRBV4-1; D not resolved. In germline, CDR1 is MGHRA, CDR2 YSYEKL. This CDR3 has 12 amino acids. V lost 4 bases to trimming and J lost 10 bases, with 11 bases between them. DNA of the CDR3: TGCGCCAGCAGCCTCACCGGCAGCGAGCAGTTCTTC. Protein sequence: CASSLTGSEQFF.

The chain links TRBV2 to TRBJ2-2, with unresolved D. V lost 5 bases and J lost 4, with 2 bases in between. The CDR3 totals 11 residues. Per the germline V gene, CDR1 is SNHLY and CDR2 is FYNNEI. Here the CDR3 reads CASSLTGELFF. The CDR3 region has the DNA TGTGCCAGCAGTCTCACCGGGGAGCTGTTTTTT. Complete variable domain (other parts from reference TRBV2 and TRBJ2-2): EPEVTQTPSHQVTQMGQEVILRCVPISNHLYFYWYRQILGQKVEFLVSFYNNEISEKSEIFDDQFSVERPDGSNFTLKIRSTKLEDSAMYFCASSLTGELFFGEGSRLTVL.

The gene calls are TRBV4-1 and TRBJ2-7; 12 bases map to TRBD2. Germline lookup yields CDR1 MGHRA and CDR2 YSYEKL. The CDR3 is 17 residues long. Trimming at V came to 0 bases and at J to 5 bases, leaving 8 bases not matched to a gene. The CDR3, as DNA: TGCGCCAGCAGCCAAGATTGGCCTAGCGGGGGGGCCGACGAGCAGTACTTC. Amino acid sequence: CASSQDWPSGGADEQYF.

This sequence joins TRBV27 and TRBJ2-1; D unresolved. Germline-derived CDR1 and CDR2 are MNHEY and SMNVEV (reference sequence). V dropped 1 base and J dropped 8 bases, with 3 bases sitting between them. This CDR3 region has 11 residues. This CDR3 is CASSLYDEQFF. CDR3 nucleotide sequence: TGTGCCAGCAGTTTATATGATGAGCAGTTCTTC.

The V and J genes are TRBV7-3 and TRBJ2-3, with D unclear. CDR1 SGHTA and CDR2 FQGTGA come from the germline V gene. The CDR3 contains 14 residues. The V and J ends lost 2 bases and 6 bases respectively, with 12 bases between them. CDR3 DNA: TGTGCCAGCAGCTTACTCCTGGTGAGGGATACGCAGTATTTT. It encodes CASSLLLVRDTQYF.

The J gene is TRBJ2-5, the V gene TRBV6-6, with D perhaps TRBD2 (6 bases). V lost 6 bases and J 5 bases, leaving 19 bases between the germline ends. CDR3 size: 15 residues. Germline CDR1 is MNHNY and CDR2 is SVGAGI (reference sequence). CDR3 bases: TGTGCCAGCAGCCCGGGGGACGGCCGCGGGGAGACCCAGTACTTC. Translated, it gives CASSPGDGRGETQYF.

The chain combines TRBV6-6 with TRBJ2-1; 8 nucleotides match TRBD2. Germline CDR1 and CDR2: MNHNY and SVGAGI (reference sequence). The CDR3 has 12 residues. J gave up 7 bases and V 10 bases, and 6 bases lay outside the gene matches. CDR3 sequence (DNA): TGTGCCACCGGGAGGGTAGCGAATGAGCAGTTCTTC. It translates to CATGRVANEQFF.

The chain carries TRBV28 and TRBJ2-2; the match to TRBD2 covers 10 bases. Unmatched junction bases numbered 5, after V lost 1 base and J lost 6 bases. The CDR3 covers 16 residues. Germline values: CDR1 MDHEN, CDR2 SYDVKM. Here the CDR3 reads CASSLYASGRAGELFF. CDR3 nucleotide sequence: TGTGCCAGCAGTTTATATGCTAGCGGGAGAGCCGGGGAGCTGTTTTTT.

This clone is judged medium-sized. The chain combines TRBV9 with TRBJ2-1; 8 bases align to TRBD2. The CDR3 totals 19 residues. The trim removed 0 bases at V and 6 bases at J, leaving 17 bases unmatched. CDR1 is SGDLS, CDR2 YYNGEE, per germline. Here the CDR3 reads CASSVASGLSRRGGNEQFF. The CDR3 DNA follows: TGTGCCAGCAGCGTAGCTAGCGGGCTAAGTCGGAGGGGAGGCAATGAGCAGTTCTTC.

J is TRBJ2-6 and V is TRBV4-3; 10 bases are a match to TRBD1. V lost 3 bases to trimming and J lost 0 bases; unmatched junction nucleotides: 11. Germline V gives CDR1 LGHNA, CDR2 YSLEER. The CDR3 extends over 20 amino acids. The CDR3 is CASSHAAGTGAYSGANVLTF. The CDR3 region has the DNA TGCGCCAGCAGCCACGCCGCCGGGACAGGGGCCTACTCTGGGGCCAACGTCCTGACTTTC.

The chain carries TRBV27 and TRBJ2-4; TRBD1 is a possible D gene (6 bases). This CDR3 contains 12 residues. Germline loops: CDR1 MNHEY, CDR2 SMNVEV (reference sequence). Trimming removed 3 bases at V and 10 bases at J, with 10 bases between. In DNA, the CDR3 is TGTGCCAGCAGTTTTGGGCAGGGGATTCAGTACTTC. Encoded protein: CASSFGQGIQYF.

This clone appeared a few times. In nucleotides, the CDR3 is TGTGCCAGCAGCTGGACGAGCAGGGATTCACCCCTCCACTTT. Protein: CASSWTSRDSPLHF. This rearrangement joins TRBV11-2 to TRBJ1-6; the D gene is possibly TRBD1 (5 bases). Trimming removed 4 bases at V and 8 bases at J, with 12 bases between. There are 14 residues in the CDR3. Germline values: CDR1 SGHAT, CDR2 FQNNGV.

The chain combines TRBV4-1 with TRBJ2-7, with D perhaps TRBD1 or TRBD2 (5 bases each). The germline V and J ends were trimmed by 0 bases and 1 base, with 7 bases remaining between them. Germline V CDR1 and CDR2: MGHRA, YSYEKL. The CDR3 runs to 14 residues. Written as DNA, the CDR3 is TGCGCCAGCAGCCAAGATGGGGGTTCCTACGAGCAGTACTTC. This sequence encodes CASSQDGGSYEQYF.

This CDR3 is CASSVDWQTNTEAFF. In DNA form, the CDR3 reads TGTGCCAGCAGCGTAGACTGGCAGACGAACACTGAAGCTTTCTTT. The chain recombines TRBV9 with TRBJ1-1; D remains ambiguous. The CDR3 consists of 15 residues. Trimming cost V 0 bases and J 1 base, with 10 bases left between them. Germline CDR1 and CDR2: SGDLS and YYNGEE.

The V gene is TRBV15, the J gene TRBJ2-5; D is possibly TRBD1 (7 bases). V gave up 0 bases and J gave up 3 bases, with 11 bases separating them. Germline values: CDR1 LNHNV, CDR2 YYDKDF (reference sequence). The CDR3 sequence is 15 residues long. CDR3 in amino acids: CATSRDQGGKETQYF. In DNA, the CDR3 is TGTGCCACCAGCAGAGATCAGGGGGGAAAAGAGACCCAGTACTTC.

The chain employs TRBV29-1 and TRBJ1-3; the D is unclear. This CDR3 spans 14 amino acids. The V end lost 0 bases, the J end lost 2 bases, and 8 bases lay between the germline ends. CDR1 and CDR2 (germline): SQVTM, ANQGSEA. CDR3 coding DNA: TGCAGCGTTGAAGAGGGAGAGGCTGGAAACACCATATATTTT. Translated, it gives CSVEEGEAGNTIYF.

In its sample, this clone was seen a few times. This chain links TRBV6-1 with TRBJ1-5; D uncertain. V was pared by 4 bases and J by 3 bases, with 10 bases between. Looked up from germline, CDR1 is MNHNS and CDR2 is SASEGT. The CDR3 runs 14 residues. The CDR3 sequence: CASSVNSYNQPQHF. For the CDR3, the DNA is TGTGCCAGCAGTGTTAACAGTTACAATCAGCCCCAGCATTTT.

This chain connects TRBV4-1 to TRBJ2-7; D gene uncertain. Trimming left V 0 bases short and J 0 bases short, with 6 bases between. This CDR3 is 14 amino acids long. Germline CDR1 is MGHRA and CDR2 is YSYEKL. The CDR3, as DNA: TGCGCCAGCAGCCAAGAGCTGCCCTCCTACGAGCAGTACTTC. This codes for CASSQELPSYEQYF.

The DNA of the CDR3 is TGCGCCAGCAGCCATGTTACGGGGGTGGATGAGCAGTTCTTC. Protein sequence: CASSHVTGVDEQFF. The chain combines TRBV4-1 with TRBJ2-1; TRBD2 is a possible D gene (6 bases). The CDR3 totals 14 residues. The germline V gene encodes CDR1 MGHRA and CDR2 YSYEKL. Trimming cost V 3 bases and J 8 bases, with 14 bases left between them.

The chain links TRBV21-1 to TRBJ1-5. TRBV21-1 is labeled a pseudogene. CDR3 length: 14 residues. The CDR3 sequence is CASSKVQVGQPQHF. The DNA for the CDR3 is TGTGCCAGCAGCAAAGTTCAGGTAGGGCAGCCCCAGCATTTT.